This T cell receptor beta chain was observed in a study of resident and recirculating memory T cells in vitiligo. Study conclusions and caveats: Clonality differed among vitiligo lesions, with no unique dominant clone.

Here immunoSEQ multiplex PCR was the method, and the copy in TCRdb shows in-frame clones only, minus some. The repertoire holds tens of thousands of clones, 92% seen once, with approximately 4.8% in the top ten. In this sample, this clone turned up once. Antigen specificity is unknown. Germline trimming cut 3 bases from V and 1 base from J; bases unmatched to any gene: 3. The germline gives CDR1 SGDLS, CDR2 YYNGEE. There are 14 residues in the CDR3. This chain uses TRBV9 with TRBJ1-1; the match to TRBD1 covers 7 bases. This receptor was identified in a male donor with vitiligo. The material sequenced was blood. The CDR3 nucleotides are TGTGCCAGCAGCGAGGGACAGCCGAACACTGAAGCTTTCTTT. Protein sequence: CASSEGQPNTEAFF.